Listed below are T cell receptor beta chains from one sample, sequenced in a study of T cell changes during pregnancy in multiple sclerosis. The repertoire was sequenced with immunoSEQ multiplex PCR; TCRdb's copy has only in-frame clones and lacks some. There are roughly 42,000 clones in the sample; over 80% occur only once, and 0.73% lies in the top ten. The source material was CD4+ T cells from peripheral blood mononuclear cells, sampled before pregnancy. Receptors originate from a female donor with multiple sclerosis, enrolled in a pregnancy study. Each CDR3 is given with its conserved first and last residue. The order of the fields is clone size, V gene, D gene, J gene, CDR3 protein, CDR3 DNA. A D gene is named only where the DNA matches it firmly. Clone size appears in some rows only: once, few, many, or a class for an expanded clone.

>NA|TRBV29-1|NA|TRBJ1-3
CSVEDTTGRGLRERNTIYF
TGCAGCGTTGAAGACACGACAGGTCGAGGGCTTCGAGAACGAAACACCATATATTTT
>NA|TRBV7-8|TRBD2|TRBJ2-3
CASSLETSGGLGTDTQYF
TGTGCCAGCAGCTTAGAGACTAGCGGGGGGTTGGGCACAGATACGCAGTATTTT
>NA|TRBV5-1|TRBD1|TRBJ1-1
CASSTYWGQGAMNTEAFF
TGCGCCAGCAGCACCTATTGGGGACAGGGGGCTATGAACACTGAAGCTTTCTTT
>NA|TRBV7-6|TRBD1|TRBJ2-5
CASSLLGQGAMVKTQYF
TGTGCCAGCAGCTTACTGGGACAGGGGGCAATGGTAAAGACCCAGTACTTC
>NA|TRBV18|NA|TRBJ1-4
CASSPGGNEKLFF
TGTGCCAGCTCACCAGGAGGGAATGAAAAACTGTTTTTT
>once|TRBV7-2|NA|TRBJ2-1
CASSFWGGEQFF
TGTGCCAGCAGTTTCTGGGGAGGCGAGCAGTTCTTC
>NA|TRBV9|TRBD2|TRBJ2-5
CASSATSGKETQYF
TGTGCCAGCAGCGCGACTAGCGGGAAAGAGACCCAGTACTTC
>NA|TRBV23-1|NA|TRBJ1-5
CASSHQEDFNQPQHF
TGCGCCAGCAGTCATCAGGAGGATTTCAATCAGCCCCAGCATTTT
>NA|TRBV7-2|TRBD1|TRBJ1-2
CASSLARAGGGYGYTF
TGTGCCAGCAGCTTAGCGAGGGCAGGGGGCGGGTACGGCTACACCTTC
>NA|TRBV18|NA|TRBJ2-1
CASSPNTGTLNNEQFF
TGTGCCAGCTCACCCAACACCGGGACTTTGAACAATGAGCAGTTCTTC
>NA|TRBV7-2|TRBD2|TRBJ2-1
CASSFYVKAGASYNEQFF
TGTGCCAGCAGCTTTTACGTCAAAGCGGGGGCCTCCTACAATGAGCAGTTCTTC
>NA|TRBV30|TRBD1|TRBJ1-1
CAWSEQGVTEAFF
TGTGCCTGGAGTGAACAGGGGGTCACTGAAGCTTTCTTT
>NA|TRBV19|TRBD1|TRBJ2-3
CASRTGTGNTDTQYF
TGTGCCAGTAGGACCGGGACAGGCAACACAGATACGCAGTATTTT
>NA|TRBV18|NA|TRBJ1-1
CASSPPTGDNTEAFF
TGTGCCAGCTCACCACCGACGGGTGACAACACTGAAGCTTTCTTT
>NA|TRBV6-6|TRBD2|TRBJ2-3
CASSYSSGSRADTQYF
TGTGCCAGCAGTTACTCTAGCGGGTCTAGGGCAGATACGCAGTATTTT
>once|TRBV6-9|NA|TRBJ2-1
CAPLESTSSYNEQFF
TGTGCCCCTCTGGAGTCAACTAGCTCCTACAATGAGCAGTTCTTC
>NA|TRBV30|NA|TRBJ1-2
CAWGETSNYGYTF
TGTGCCTGGGGTGAGACTAGTAACTATGGCTACACCTTC
>NA|TRBV4-1|TRBD1|TRBJ2-5
CASSQTPGQGETQYF
TGCGCCAGCAGCCAAACACCGGGACAGGGGGAGACCCAGTACTTC
>NA|TRBV6-4|TRBD2|TRBJ2-1
CASNSGGAYNEQFF
TGTGCCAGCAACAGCGGGGGGGCCTACAATGAGCAGTTCTTC
>NA|TRBV5-4|TRBD1|TRBJ1-1
CASSRDRVLNTEAFF
TGTGCCAGCAGCCGTGACAGGGTCTTGAACACTGAAGCTTTCTTT
>NA|TRBV7-2|TRBD1|TRBJ1-2
CASSPLPGGENYGYTF
TGTGCCAGCAGCCCCTTGCCAGGGGGCGAAAACTATGGCTACACCTTC
>NA|TRBV7-9|TRBD1|TRBJ1-1
CASSLALGGQHTEAFF
TGTGCCAGCAGCTTAGCGCTCGGGGGACAGCACACTGAAGCTTTCTTT
>NA|TRBV7-9|NA|TRBJ1-6
CASSFSRQANSPLHF
TGTGCCAGCAGCTTCTCAAGACAGGCAAATTCACCCCTCCACTTT
>NA|TRBV7-3|NA|TRBJ1-1
CASSLEGVDTEAFF
TGTGCCAGCAGCTTAGAAGGGGTAGACACTGAAGCTTTCTTT
>NA|TRBV6-1|TRBD1|TRBJ1-2
CASSADRGNYGYTF
TGTGCCAGCAGTGCCGACAGGGGAAACTATGGCTACACCTTC
>once|TRBV7-2|NA|TRBJ1-3
CASSLVRVSGNTIYF
TGTGCCAGCAGCCTCGTGAGGGTCTCTGGAAACACCATATATTTT
>few|TRBV18|NA|TRBJ1-2
CASSPGRNYGYTF
TGTGCCAGCTCACCAGGGAGGAACTATGGCTACACCTTC
>NA|TRBV15|TRBD2|TRBJ2-1
CATRPTSGGENEQFF
TGTGCCACCAGGCCTACTAGCGGGGGGGAGAATGAGCAGTTCTTC
>NA|TRBV4-3|NA|TRBJ1-4
CASSPMGSHNEKLFF
TGCGCCAGCAGCCCCATGGGCAGCCATAATGAAAAACTGTTTTTT
>NA|TRBV18|TRBD1|TRBJ1-5
CASSPGVRGPDYSNQPQHF
TGTGCCAGCTCACCGGGCGTCAGGGGGCCTGATTATAGCAATCAGCCCCAGCATTTT